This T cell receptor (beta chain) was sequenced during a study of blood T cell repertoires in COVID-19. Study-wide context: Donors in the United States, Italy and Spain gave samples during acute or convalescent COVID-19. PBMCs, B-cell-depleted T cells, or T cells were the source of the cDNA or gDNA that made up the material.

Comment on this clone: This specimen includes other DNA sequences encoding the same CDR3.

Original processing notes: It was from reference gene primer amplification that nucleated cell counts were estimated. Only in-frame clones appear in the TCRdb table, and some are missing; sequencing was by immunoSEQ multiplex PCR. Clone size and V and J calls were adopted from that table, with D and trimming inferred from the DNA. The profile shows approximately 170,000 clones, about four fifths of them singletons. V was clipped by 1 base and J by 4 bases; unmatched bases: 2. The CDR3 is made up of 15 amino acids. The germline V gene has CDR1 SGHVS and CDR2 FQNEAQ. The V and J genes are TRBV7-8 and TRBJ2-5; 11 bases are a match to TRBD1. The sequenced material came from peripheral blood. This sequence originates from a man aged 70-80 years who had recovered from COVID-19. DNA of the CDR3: TGTGCCAGCAGCTTAGACGGACAGGGGGCAGAGACCCAGTACTTC. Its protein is CASSLDGQGAETQYF.